A selection of T cell receptor beta chains follows, all from one sample in a study of blood T cell repertoires in COVID-19. The data were produced by immunoSEQ multiplex PCR, yet TCRdb's version contains in-frame clones alone and is incomplete. The table includes over 130,000 clones, around 81% detected once. The sequenced material came from peripheral blood. All receptors come from a human donor in a cohort sampled during active COVID-19. Each CDR3 is given with its conserved first and last residue. Each record gives: D gene, V gene, clone size, J gene, CDR3 DNA, CDR3 protein. The D gene is left open where the match is weak. Only part of the rows carry a size: once, few, many, or a class if the clone is expanded.

D gene: -
V gene: TRBV27
clone size: -
J gene: TRBJ1-2
CDR3 DNA: TGTGCCAGCGCCACCCGGGACTCCGGCTACACCTTC
CDR3 protein: CASATRDSGYTF

D gene: -
V gene: TRBV2
clone size: few
J gene: TRBJ1-4
CDR3 DNA: TGTGCCAGCAAAAGGGGATCTAATGAAAAACTGTTTTTT
CDR3 protein: CASKRGSNEKLFF

D gene: -
V gene: TRBV5-8
clone size: few
J gene: TRBJ1-5
CDR3 DNA: TGTGCCAGCAGCTTAGGAACAGGGCTCAATCAGCCCCAGCATTTT
CDR3 protein: CASSLGTGLNQPQHF

D gene: -
V gene: TRBV28
clone size: few
J gene: TRBJ1-2
CDR3 DNA: TGTGCCAGCAGTCCCGCCGGGGGGGGCGTGGGAGGCTACACCTTC
CDR3 protein: CASSPAGGGVGGYTF

D gene: -
V gene: TRBV7-6
clone size: -
J gene: TRBJ1-5
CDR3 DNA: TGTGCCAGCAGCTTAGATGAGGGTGACCAGCCCCAGCATTTT
CDR3 protein: CASSLDEGDQPQHF

D gene: TRBD1
V gene: TRBV9
clone size: -
J gene: TRBJ1-1
CDR3 DNA: TGTGCCAGCAGCTCCAGGGGGGTGAACACTGAAGCTTTCTTT
CDR3 protein: CASSSRGVNTEAFF

D gene: -
V gene: TRBV9
clone size: -
J gene: TRBJ2-3
CDR3 DNA: TGTGCCAGCAGCCCCCACTTGAGCACAGATACGCAGTATTTT
CDR3 protein: CASSPHLSTDTQYF

D gene: -
V gene: TRBV3-1/TRBV3-2
clone size: -
J gene: TRBJ2-5
CDR3 DNA: TGTGCCAGCAGCCAAGGGCTGCAAGAGACCCAGTACTTC
CDR3 protein: CASSQGLQETQYF

D gene: -
V gene: TRBV6-4
clone size: -
J gene: TRBJ2-1
CDR3 DNA: TGTGCCAGCAGTGAGGGCAGGGGCTCCTACAATGAGCAGTTCTTC
CDR3 protein: CASSEGRGSYNEQFF

D gene: -
V gene: TRBV6-1
clone size: -
J gene: TRBJ1-5
CDR3 DNA: TGTGCCAGCAGTGAAACAGGGAATCAGCCCCAGCATTTT
CDR3 protein: CASSETGNQPQHF

D gene: TRBD2
V gene: TRBV12-5
clone size: -
J gene: TRBJ2-5
CDR3 DNA: TGTGCTAGTGGTCTCCGACTAGCGGGTCAACAAGAGACCCAGTACTTC
CDR3 protein: CASGLRLAGQQETQYF

D gene: -
V gene: TRBV7-9
clone size: -
J gene: TRBJ2-7
CDR3 DNA: TGTGCCAGCAGCCACCCCGGAGGGGGCCGAACCTACGAGCAGTACTTC
CDR3 protein: CASSHPGGGRTYEQYF

D gene: TRBD1
V gene: TRBV5-8
clone size: -
J gene: TRBJ2-7
CDR3 DNA: TGTGCCAGCAGCCGGCGGAGGACAGGGTCCTACGAGCAGTACTTC
CDR3 protein: CASSRRRTGSYEQYF

D gene: -
V gene: TRBV23-1
clone size: -
J gene: TRBJ2-2
CDR3 DNA: TGCGCCAGCAGTCAACTGCGGGCTTCGAACACCGGGGAGCTGTTTTTT
CDR3 protein: CASSQLRASNTGELFF

D gene: TRBD2
V gene: TRBV5-1
clone size: -
J gene: TRBJ2-5
CDR3 DNA: TGCGCCAGCAGCCCAACTAGCGGGGGGTACCAAGAGACCCAGTACTTC
CDR3 protein: CASSPTSGGYQETQYF

D gene: -
V gene: TRBV6-5
clone size: -
J gene: TRBJ2-3
CDR3 DNA: TGTGCCAGCAGTTACGGGCTCCAGCGCACAGATACGCAGTATTTT
CDR3 protein: CASSYGLQRTDTQYF

D gene: TRBD2
V gene: TRBV3-1/TRBV3-2
clone size: -
J gene: TRBJ2-7
CDR3 DNA: TGTGCCAGCAGCCAAGCGGGGGGACCCTACGAGCAGTACTTC
CDR3 protein: CASSQAGGPYEQYF

D gene: -
V gene: TRBV27
clone size: -
J gene: TRBJ1-1
CDR3 DNA: TGTGCCAGCCGCTCAGGGAACACTGAAGCTTTCTTT
CDR3 protein: CASRSGNTEAFF

D gene: TRBD1
V gene: TRBV7-9
clone size: -
J gene: TRBJ2-3
CDR3 DNA: TGTGCCAGCAGCAAAAGGGGACAGGGTTTGGATACGCAGTATTTT
CDR3 protein: CASSKRGQGLDTQYF

D gene: TRBD1
V gene: TRBV6-5
clone size: -
J gene: TRBJ1-1
CDR3 DNA: TGTGCCAGCAGTTACAGGGGACAGTTGAACACTGAAGCTTTCTTT
CDR3 protein: CASSYRGQLNTEAFF

D gene: TRBD2
V gene: TRBV7-9
clone size: -
J gene: TRBJ2-7
CDR3 DNA: TGTGCCAGCAGCCCTGGTGGTAGCGGGGGGGCCGAGGAGCAGTACTTC
CDR3 protein: CASSPGGSGGAEEQYF

D gene: -
V gene: TRBV9
clone size: few
J gene: TRBJ2-2
CDR3 DNA: TGTGCCAGCAGCACGACAGGGGAGGGTAACACCGGGGAGCTGTTTTTT
CDR3 protein: CASSTTGEGNTGELFF

D gene: TRBD1
V gene: TRBV7-6
clone size: -
J gene: TRBJ1-6
CDR3 DNA: TGTGCCAGCAGCTCCCCTACGGGACAGGGAATCTCCTATAATTCACCCCTCCACTTT
CDR3 protein: CASSSPTGQGISYNSPLHF

D gene: -
V gene: TRBV23-1
clone size: -
J gene: TRBJ2-7
CDR3 DNA: TGCGCCAGCAGTCAAGGACAGAGATCCTACGAGCAGTACTTC
CDR3 protein: CASSQGQRSYEQYF

D gene: -
V gene: TRBV6-5
clone size: -
J gene: TRBJ1-5
CDR3 DNA: TGTGCCAGCACCTCGAACAGGGATACGCAGCCCCAGCATTTT
CDR3 protein: CASTSNRDTQPQHF

D gene: -
V gene: TRBV5-4
clone size: -
J gene: TRBJ2-1
CDR3 DNA: TGTGCCAGCAGCTTGGGACAATCGCAGTTCTTC
CDR3 protein: CASSLGQSQFF

D gene: TRBD1
V gene: TRBV6-6
clone size: -
J gene: TRBJ1-1
CDR3 DNA: TGTGCCAGCAGCCGGCGGGACAGGGGCACTGAAGCTTTCTTT
CDR3 protein: CASSRRDRGTEAFF

D gene: TRBD1
V gene: TRBV6-5
clone size: -
J gene: TRBJ1-1
CDR3 DNA: TGTGCCAGCAGAGCGGGACAGGGCGGCACTGAAGCTTTCTTT
CDR3 protein: CASRAGQGGTEAFF

D gene: -
V gene: TRBV7-7
clone size: -
J gene: TRBJ1-4
CDR3 DNA: TGTGCTAGCAGCACTGGTGGTACGGCTAATGAAAAACTGTTTTTT
CDR3 protein: CASSTGGTANEKLFF

D gene: TRBD1
V gene: TRBV10-3
clone size: -
J gene: TRBJ2-1
CDR3 DNA: TGTGCCATCAGGCAGGGGGCACATGAGCAGTTCTTC
CDR3 protein: CAIRQGAHEQFF

D gene: -
V gene: TRBV7-2
clone size: -
J gene: TRBJ2-7
CDR3 DNA: TGTGCCAGCAGCTTAGTGGGACTCCTGACCTACGAGCAGTACTTC
CDR3 protein: CASSLVGLLTYEQYF

D gene: -
V gene: TRBV19
clone size: -
J gene: TRBJ1-6
CDR3 DNA: TGTGCCAGTAGTGGCACTCCCGGCGGTTCACCCCTCCACTTT
CDR3 protein: CASSGTPGGSPLHF

D gene: -
V gene: TRBV6-1
clone size: -
J gene: TRBJ1-6
CDR3 DNA: TGTGCCAGCAGTGAAGGGAGAGGGATCTCACCCCTCCACTTT
CDR3 protein: CASSEGRGISPLHF

D gene: TRBD2
V gene: TRBV25-1
clone size: -
J gene: TRBJ2-5
CDR3 DNA: TGTGCCAGCAGTGAATTTAGCGGGCGAGAAGAGACCCAGTACTTC
CDR3 protein: CASSEFSGREETQYF

D gene: -
V gene: TRBV6-5
clone size: -
J gene: TRBJ2-7
CDR3 DNA: TGTGCCAGCAGTTACTCGGCAGGGGTTCCCTACGAGCAGTACTTC
CDR3 protein: CASSYSAGVPYEQYF

D gene: -
V gene: TRBV6-5
clone size: -
J gene: TRBJ1-2
CDR3 DNA: TGTGCCAGCAGTCCGGCGGCAACGGATGGCTACACCTTC
CDR3 protein: CASSPAATDGYTF

D gene: -
V gene: TRBV7-8
clone size: -
J gene: TRBJ2-7
CDR3 DNA: TGTGCCAGCAGCTTATTCGCCGCGTCGACCTACGAGCAGTACTTC
CDR3 protein: CASSLFAASTYEQYF

D gene: -
V gene: TRBV19
clone size: -
J gene: TRBJ1-2
CDR3 DNA: TGTGCCAGTAGTACGGGGGTAAGCTATGGCTACACCTTC
CDR3 protein: CASSTGVSYGYTF

D gene: TRBD1
V gene: TRBV6-5
clone size: -
J gene: TRBJ1-2
CDR3 DNA: TGTGCCACCGCTAAGGACAGGGGGTCCTATGGCTACACCTTC
CDR3 protein: CATAKDRGSYGYTF

D gene: TRBD2
V gene: TRBV19
clone size: -
J gene: TRBJ2-7
CDR3 DNA: TGTGCCAGTAGGTTAGCGGGGACCTCCTACGAGCAGTACTTC
CDR3 protein: CASRLAGTSYEQYF

D gene: -
V gene: TRBV2
clone size: -
J gene: TRBJ1-1
CDR3 DNA: TGTGCCAGCAGAACGACAGCGAACACTGAAGCTTTCTTT
CDR3 protein: CASRTTANTEAFF

D gene: TRBD1
V gene: TRBV19
clone size: -
J gene: TRBJ1-5
CDR3 DNA: TGTGCCAGTAGTATAGTAAAGGGGGCGGATCAGCCCCAGCATTTT
CDR3 protein: CASSIVKGADQPQHF

D gene: TRBD1
V gene: TRBV9
clone size: -
J gene: TRBJ1-1
CDR3 DNA: TGTGCCAGCAGCTTCCGGACAGGGAACACTGAAGCTTTCTTT
CDR3 protein: CASSFRTGNTEAFF

D gene: -
V gene: TRBV19
clone size: -
J gene: TRBJ1-4
CDR3 DNA: TGTGCCAGTAGTTGGCAGTTTAATGAAAAACTGTTTTTT
CDR3 protein: CASSWQFNEKLFF

D gene: -
V gene: TRBV5-6
clone size: -
J gene: TRBJ1-3
CDR3 DNA: TGTGCCAGCAGCTTGGTTTTGGAGACTCCAAACGGAAACACCATATATTTT
CDR3 protein: CASSLVLETPNGNTIYF

D gene: TRBD1
V gene: TRBV5-1
clone size: -
J gene: TRBJ2-7
CDR3 DNA: TGCGCCAGCAGCAGACAGGGCCTGGGCTACGAGCAGTACTTC
CDR3 protein: CASSRQGLGYEQYF

D gene: -
V gene: TRBV3-1/TRBV3-2
clone size: once
J gene: TRBJ1-1
CDR3 DNA: TGTGCCAGCAGCCCTTCGAACGGAGGGCGGGCAGCTAGAGCTTTCTTT
CDR3 protein: CASSPSNGGRAARAFF

D gene: -
V gene: TRBV6-1
clone size: -
J gene: TRBJ1-4
CDR3 DNA: TGTGCCAGCAGTGAAGAACAGATTCCAACTAATGAAAAACTGTTTTTT
CDR3 protein: CASSEEQIPTNEKLFF

D gene: -
V gene: TRBV6-5
clone size: -
J gene: TRBJ2-7
CDR3 DNA: TGTGCCAGCAGTTCTAGCGATTGGTCCTACGAGCAGTACTTC
CDR3 protein: CASSSSDWSYEQYF

D gene: -
V gene: TRBV5-1
clone size: -
J gene: TRBJ1-1
CDR3 DNA: TGCGCCAGCAGCTTGGACACCAGGGGTTCAACTGAAGCTTTCTTT
CDR3 protein: CASSLDTRGSTEAFF